This is a list of T cell receptor beta chains from one sample in a study of blood T cell repertoires in COVID-19. Some clones are missing from TCRdb's copy, which holds only in-frame ones; the method was immunoSEQ multiplex PCR. The data contain 120,000 to 150,000 clones, about four fifths of them singletons. Material for sequencing was peripheral blood. The origin of the receptors is a human donor with acute or convalescent COVID-19. The donor label of this sample is uncertain. CDR3s include the opening cysteine and the closing phenylalanine or tryptophan. The size entry is marked missing in some rows and otherwise reads once, few, many or a size class.

clone size | J gene | V gene | CDR3 length | CDR3 protein
- | TRBJ2-2 | TRBV25-1 | 14 | CASSERENTGELFF
- | TRBJ2-1 | TRBV15 | 13 | CATSRALQEEQFF
- | TRBJ1-3 | TRBV5-1 | 15 | CASSLQGISGNTIYF
- | TRBJ2-7 | TRBV3-1/TRBV3-2 | 15 | CASSLRASGVNEQYF
- | TRBJ1-1 | TRBV5-1 | 14 | CASSPGTANPVAFF
- | TRBJ1-5 | TRBV12-3/TRBV12-4 | 12 | CASKRSNQPQHF
- | TRBJ1-1 | TRBV11-2 | 14 | CASSLDYLGGEAFF
- | TRBJ1-1 | TRBV18 | 12 | CASSPANTEAFF
- | TRBJ1-1 | TRBV19 | 15 | CASSIGGGEYTEAFF
- | TRBJ1-1 | TRBV5-1 | 13 | CASSWGPGTEAFF
- | TRBJ1-1 | TRBV24-1 | 14 | CATSPRGGTTEAFF
- | TRBJ2-1 | TRBV12-3/TRBV12-4 | 12 | CASSDRVNEQFF
- | TRBJ1-3 | TRBV7-8 | 17 | CASSLARQPGGENTIYF
- | TRBJ1-2 | TRBV30 | 14 | CACASQRTGYGYTF
- | TRBJ1-1 | TRBV9 | 15 | CASSVGGGLNTEAFF
- | TRBJ2-6 | TRBV5-1 | 14 | CASSESAGANVLTF
- | TRBJ1-2 | TRBV7-9 | 16 | CASSLADEGAVYGYTF
- | TRBJ1-2 | TRBV6-5 | 14 | CASSYPGQDYGYTF
- | TRBJ2-1 | TRBV6-2/TRBV6-3 | 14 | CASSGEGSGNEQFF
- | TRBJ2-3 | TRBV7-9 | 17 | CASSSQGALRGTDTQYF
- | TRBJ1-2 | TRBV6-5 | 13 | CASREEAYYGYTF
- | TRBJ1-5 | TRBV5-1 | 15 | CASSLEGTGSQPQHF
- | TRBJ1-2 | TRBV7-6 | 15 | CASSLAGRFNYGYTF
- | TRBJ1-1 | TRBV6-5 | 15 | CASSPWEEGPTEAFF
once | TRBJ1-5 | TRBV28 | 16 | CASTTGAAVSNQPQHF
- | TRBJ2-3 | TRBV9 | 14 | CASSVSGASDTQYF
- | TRBJ1-2 | TRBV5-5 | 14 | CASSSRVLNYGYTF
few | TRBJ1-4 | TRBV2 | 15 | CASSEFQATNEKLFF
- | TRBJ1-1 | TRBV5-1 | 16 | CASSLRAGGLGTEAFF
- | TRBJ1-2 | TRBV4-1 | 14 | CASSHRERSYGYTF